The rows below give T cell receptor beta chains drawn from one sample of a study of T cell responses to AZD1222 COVID-19 vaccine. Sequencing used immunoSEQ multiplex PCR; TCRdb keeps in-frame clones, though not all of them. The table lists 92,000 or so clones, approximately 89% of them singletons. The sequences come from peripheral blood, collected 28 days after the second AZD1222 dose. The receptors shown here come from an adult who received the AZD1222 COVID-19 vaccine. Both conserved end residues are part of each CDR3. D genes are given only for firm matches. Not all rows give a size; the values are once, few, many and, for expanded clones, a class.

- - TRBJ1-2 TRBV24-1 11 CATSDGYGYTF TGTGCCACCAGTGATGGTTATGGCTACACCTTC
- - TRBJ1-1 TRBV7-2 13 CASSLLMNTEAFF TGTGCCAGCAGCTTGCTAATGAACACTGAAGCTTTCTTT
- - TRBJ2-3 TRBV5-4 12 CASSLDWDTQYF TGTGCCAGCAGCTTGGATTGGGATACGCAGTATTTT
- - TRBJ2-1 TRBV7-3 17 CASSPNRGEAAYNEQFF TGTGCCAGCAGCCCTAATAGGGGGGAGGCCGCCTACAATGAGCAGTTCTTC
once - TRBJ2-2 TRBV12-3/TRBV12-4 13 CASSPWGPGELFF TGTGCCAGCAGTCCCTGGGGCCCCGGGGAGCTGTTTTTT
- TRBD1 TRBJ1-1 TRBV5-1 17 CASRPPGTGGISTEAFF TGCGCCAGCAGACCACCCGGGACAGGGGGTATTAGCACTGAAGCTTTCTTT
- - TRBJ1-6 TRBV4-1 14 CASSQVGLGSPLHF TGCGCCAGCAGCCAAGTAGGGCTTGGCTCACCCCTCCACTTT
- - TRBJ1-1 TRBV30 11 CAWRKATEAFF TGTGCCTGGAGGAAGGCCACTGAAGCTTTCTTT
- TRBD2 TRBJ2-1 TRBV19 13 CASQDGGYNEQFF TGTGCCAGTCAGGACGGGGGGTACAATGAGCAGTTCTTC
- - TRBJ2-2 TRBV29-1 14 CSFLAGRDTGELFF TGCAGCTTCCTCGCGGGACGGGACACCGGGGAGCTGTTTTTT
- TRBD1 TRBJ1-6 TRBV19 17 CASSIIGQGAYNSPLHF TGTGCCAGTAGTATAATTGGACAGGGAGCCTATAATTCACCCCTCCACTTT
- TRBD2 TRBJ2-1 TRBV7-6 16 CASSAVSGGPHNEQFF TGTGCCAGCAGCGCGGTGAGCGGGGGACCACACAATGAGCAGTTCTTC
- - TRBJ1-2 TRBV7-9 15 CATSPDGSAYYGYTF TGTGCCACCTCACCGGACGGGTCCGCCTACTATGGCTACACCTTC
- - TRBJ1-3 TRBV3-1/TRBV3-2 13 CASSQTNGYTIYF TGTGCCAGCAGCCAGACAAATGGGTACACCATATATTTT